These 2 T cell receptor beta chains were sequenced from one sample in a study of blood T cell repertoires in COVID-19. Data came from immunoSEQ multiplex PCR; TCRdb stores just in-frame clones and leaves some out. Counted here are approximately 50,000 clones, over 85% occurring once; the ten biggest clones make up almost 4%. Material for sequencing was peripheral blood. These receptors all come from a human donor in a cohort sampled during active COVID-19.

This clone appeared once. The genes are TRBV5-5 and TRBJ2-7; no clear D. There are 16 residues in the CDR3. Trimming removed 4 bases at V and 2 bases at J, with 19 bases between. Germline V gene data show CDR1 as SGHKS and CDR2 as YYEKEE (reference sequence). Here the CDR3 reads CASSRSAVDGTYEQYV. CDR3 in DNA: TGTGCCAGCAGCCGATCTGCGGTAGACGGTACCTACGAGCAGTACGTC.

This rearrangement joins TRBV2 to TRBJ2-3, with 10 bases fitting TRBD2. Germline CDR1 is SNHLY and CDR2 is FYNNEI. The CDR3 totals 16 residues. Trimming at V came to 6 bases and at J to 3 bases, leaving 9 bases not matched to a gene. Here the CDR3 DNA reads TGTGCCAGCAGGCGGACTAGCGGCCTCCAGACAGATACGCAGTATTTT. Translated: CASRRTSGLQTDTQYF.